The 13 T cell receptor beta chains below were found in one sample sequenced in a study of T cell responses to AZD1222 COVID-19 vaccine. Measured with immunoSEQ multiplex PCR; TCRdb has only the in-frame clones, and not every one. The table has about 67,000 clones, roughly 84% seen once. The sequenced sample was peripheral blood, obtained on day 0 of AZD1222 vaccination. The receptors derive from an adult in good health.

This rearrangement joins TRBV7-3 to TRBJ1-1; D is uncertain. Germline V gene data show CDR1 as SGHTA and CDR2 as FQGTGA. Trimming left V 2 bases short and J 4 bases short, with 14 bases between. This CDR3 spans 15 amino acids. The CDR3 DNA follows: TGTGCCAGCAGCTTACTGCCGGGCCTGGGCACTGAAGCTTTCTTT. This encodes CASSLLPGLGTEAFF.

The chain uses TRBV5-1 and TRBJ2-6; D is unclear. The CDR3 contains 19 residues. Between the trimmed V and J ends, which lost 0 bases and 1 base, there was a span of 17 bases. Per the germline V gene, CDR1 is SGHRS and CDR2 is YFSETQ. CDR3 sequence reads: CASSLAGQASLSGANVLTF. In DNA form, the CDR3 reads TGCGCCAGCAGCTTGGCCGGGCAGGCTTCCCTTTCTGGGGCCAACGTCCTGACTTTC.

This clone was recorded only once. The chain recombines TRBV12-3 or TRBV12-4 with TRBJ2-3; D gene unclear. Trimming took 4 bases from V and 2 from J, leaving 7 bases between them. The CDR3 loop spans 13 amino acids. This chain's CDR3 is CASSSAATDTQYF. The CDR3 coding sequence is TGTGCCAGCAGTTCGGCCGCCACAGATACGCAGTATTTT.

The J gene is TRBJ2-7, the V gene TRBV28; 8 nucleotides agree with TRBD1. With V trimmed by 2 bases and J by 3 bases, 3 bases remained unmatched. CDR3 length: 14 amino acids. Germline V lookup: CDR1 MDHEN, CDR2 SYDVKM. CDR3 DNA: TGTGCCAGCAGTTTACACAGGGGGTTCTACGAGCAGTACTTC. It yields the protein CASSLHRGFYEQYF.

V and J are TRBV28 and TRBJ1-1; D unresolved. Germline V gene data show CDR1 as MDHEN and CDR2 as SYDVKM. The V end was cut by 5 bases, the J end by 5 bases, with 18 bases between. This CDR3 region has 15 residues. CDR3 amino acids: CASSPPHKGVTEAFF. CDR3 coding DNA: TGTGCCAGCAGTCCCCCTCATAAGGGAGTTACTGAAGCTTTCTTT. The complete variable domain, with remaining parts taken from reference TRBV28 and TRBJ1-1, reads DVKVTQSSRYLVKRTGEKVFLECVQDMDHENMFWYRQDPGLGLRLIYFSYDVKMKEKGDIPEGYSVSREKKERFSLILESASTNQTSMYLCASSPPHKGVTEAFFGQGTRLTVV.

The V call is TRBV11-1, the J call TRBJ1-6; 8 nucleotides align to TRBD1. Germline values: CDR1 SGHAT, CDR2 FQDESV (reference sequence). The CDR3 loop spans 16 amino acids. V shed 5 bases and J 9 bases; nucleotides not matched to a gene: 12. The CDR3 sequence: CASSPTGEKVASPLHF. As DNA, the CDR3 is TGTGCCAGCAGCCCGACAGGGGAGAAGGTTGCTTCACCCCTCCACTTT. Full variable domain (missing parts from reference TRBV11-1 and TRBJ1-6): EAEVAQSPRYKITEKSQAVAFWCDPISGHATLYWYRQILGQGPELLVQFQDESVVDDSQLPKDRFSAERLKGVDSTLKIQPAELGDSAMYLCASSPTGEKVASPLHFGNGTRLTVT.

The chain recombines TRBV7-2 with TRBJ1-1; D remains ambiguous. Trimming left V 4 bases short and J 1 base short, with 10 bases between. The CDR3 covers 14 residues. CDR1 is SGHTA, CDR2 FQGNSA, per germline. CDR3 protein: CASSYRTGNTEAFF. The CDR3 DNA reads TGTGCCAGCAGCTATCGGACGGGGAACACTGAAGCTTTCTTT.

The chain joins TRBV6-5 to TRBJ1-1; a weak D match, TRBD1 (5 bases). Germline lookup yields CDR1 MNHEY and CDR2 SVGAGI. The CDR3 has 14 residues. V lost 7 bases, J lost 6 bases, and 18 bases lay in between. The CDR3 DNA is TGTGCCAGCATCCTGGGGGGATCTTTGGCTGAAGCTTTCTTT. Translated: CASILGGSLAEAFF.

This clone has a handful of counts. The rearrangement links TRBV7-9 to TRBJ1-6; D is ambiguous. From germline, CDR1 is SEHNR and CDR2 FQNEAQ (reference sequence). Trimming removed 3 bases at V and 7 bases at J, with 7 bases between. CDR3 length: 13 residues. The CDR3 loop reads CASSFYGNSPLHF. CDR3 DNA sequence: TGTGCCAGCAGCTTTTACGGGAATTCACCCCTCCACTTT.

V is TRBV5-1 and J is TRBJ2-2; 7 bases align to TRBD1. V shed 0 bases and J 5 bases; nucleotides not matched to a gene: 4. Germline values: CDR1 SGHRS, CDR2 YFSETQ. There are 15 residues in the CDR3. The DNA for the CDR3 is TGCGCCAGCAGCTTGGAGGGACAGTATACCGGGGAGCTGTTTTTT. It yields the protein CASSLEGQYTGELFF.

The chain carries TRBV18 and TRBJ1-5, with 9 bases that match TRBD1. Trimming at V came to 6 bases and at J to 4 bases, leaving 7 bases not matched to a gene. Germline V lookup: CDR1 KGHSH, CDR2 LQKENI. The CDR3 has 15 amino acids. The CDR3 region is CASSLQGARNQPQHF. For the CDR3, the DNA is TGTGCCAGCTCCCTACAGGGGGCGCGGAATCAGCCCCAGCATTTT.

The chain combines TRBV7-6 with TRBJ2-1; no clear D. CDR1 SGHVS and CDR2 FNYEAQ come from the germline V gene. This CDR3 spans 15 amino acids. Trimming cost V 2 bases and J 5 bases, with 13 bases left between them. The CDR3 is CASSLRSRSDNEQFF. CDR3 DNA: TGTGCCAGCAGCTTAAGGTCTAGATCGGACAATGAGCAGTTCTTC.

V usage is TRBV5-1 and J usage is TRBJ2-2, with 12 nucleotides matching TRBD1. The CDR3 is made up of 16 amino acids. Looked up from germline, CDR1 is SGHRS and CDR2 is YFSETQ. With 6 bases clipped from V and 5 bases from J, the junction kept 8 bases outside the gene matches. The CDR3 DNA is TGCGCCAGCACGGTGGGACAGGGGGCAAGTACCGGGGAGCTGTTTTTT. As protein: CASTVGQGASTGELFF.